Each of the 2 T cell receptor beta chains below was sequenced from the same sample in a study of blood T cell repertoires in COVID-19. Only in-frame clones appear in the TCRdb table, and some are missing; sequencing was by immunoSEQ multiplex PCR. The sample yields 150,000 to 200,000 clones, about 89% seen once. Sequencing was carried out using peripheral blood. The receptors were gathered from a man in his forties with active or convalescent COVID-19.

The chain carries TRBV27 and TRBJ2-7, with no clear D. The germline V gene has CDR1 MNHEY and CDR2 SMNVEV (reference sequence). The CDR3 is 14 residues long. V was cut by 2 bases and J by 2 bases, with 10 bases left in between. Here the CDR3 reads CASSLRGLTYEQYF. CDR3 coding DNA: TGTGCCAGCAGTTTAAGAGGATTGACCTACGAGCAGTACTTC.

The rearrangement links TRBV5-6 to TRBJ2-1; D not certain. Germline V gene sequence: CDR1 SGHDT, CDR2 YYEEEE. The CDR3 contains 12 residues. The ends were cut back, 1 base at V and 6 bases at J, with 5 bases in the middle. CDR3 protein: CASSLPGNEQFF. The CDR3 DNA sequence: TGTGCCAGCAGCTTGCCCGGCAATGAGCAGTTCTTC.